One sample yielded the 27 T cell receptor beta chains listed below, sequenced in a study of cytomegalovirus exposure and HLA in healthy donors. The PCR had 60 Vbeta and 13 Jbeta primers. Measured with immunoSEQ multiplex PCR; TCRdb has only the in-frame clones, and not every one. The data contain tens of thousands of clones, around 91% of them singletons. Material: PBMCs. Every receptor here comes from a woman in her 30s in good health and CMV-seropositive.

The chain recombines TRBV7-3 with TRBJ2-5; 8 bases match TRBD1. The CDR3 covers 15 residues. Trimming removed 5 bases from V and 7 bases from J; junction bases left unmatched: 12. Germline-derived CDR1 and CDR2 are SGHTA and FQGTGA. The CDR3 region is CASSPQPDRVGTQYF. CDR3 DNA sequence: TGTGCCAGCAGCCCACAACCGGACAGGGTCGGGACCCAGTACTTC. Looking up the rest from reference TRBV7-3 and TRBJ2-5 gives the full variable domain: GAGVSQTPSNKVTEKGKYVELRCDPISGHTALYWYRQSLGQGPEFLIYFQGTGAADDSGLPNDRFFAVRPEGSVSTLKIQRTERGDSAVYLCASSPQPDRVGTQYFGPGTRLLVL.

The V gene is TRBV7-9, the J gene TRBJ2-1, with 7 bases aligning to TRBD2. The CDR3 consists of 15 residues. Germline-derived CDR1 and CDR2 are SEHNR and FQNEAQ (reference sequence). With 7 bases clipped from V and 8 bases from J, the junction kept 14 bases outside the gene matches. The CDR3 nucleotides are TGTGCCAGCACGATTAGCGGGTGGGGTAGCGATGAGCAGTTCTTC. Residues: CASTISGWGSDEQFF.

This clone was seen a single time. The V gene is TRBV5-1, the J gene TRBJ2-1; TRBD1 is a possible D gene (6 bases). The ends were cut back, 2 bases at V and 8 bases at J, with 8 bases in the middle. Germline CDR1 and CDR2: SGHRS and YFSETQ. The CDR3 has 12 amino acids. CDR3 residues: CASSFTGHEQFF. The CDR3 nucleotides read TGCGCCAGCAGCTTTACAGGGCATGAGCAGTTCTTC.

This chain connects TRBV10-3 to TRBJ1-4, with TRBD1 identical over 10 bases. The V gene end was trimmed by 1 base and the J gene end by 8 bases; junction bases not matched to a gene: 7. There are 16 residues in the CDR3. The V gene's germline CDR1 is ENHRY and CDR2 SYGVKD. The CDR3 DNA is TGTGCCATCAGTGAGTGGACAGGGGGTTCGAGAGAAAAACTGTTTTTT. Its translation: CAISEWTGGSREKLFF.

This sequence joins TRBV2 and TRBJ2-4; TRBD1 aligns across 7 bases. Germline loops: CDR1 SNHLY, CDR2 FYNNEI. J lost 9 bases, V lost 5 bases, and 4 bases had no gene match. CDR3 size: 12 residues. The CDR3 protein is CASSWDSSIQYF. CDR3 nucleotides: TGTGCCAGCAGTTGGGACAGTAGCATTCAGTACTTC. Full variable domain (rest looked up from reference TRBV2 and TRBJ2-4): EPEVTQTPSHQVTQMGQEVILRCVPISNHLYFYWYRQILGQKVEFLVSFYNNEISEKSEIFDDQFSVERPDGSNFTLKIRSTKLEDSAMYFCASSWDSSIQYFGAGTRLSVL.

The CDR3 loop is CASSRSQTQTDTQYF. The DNA for the CDR3 is TGTGCCAGCAGCCGTAGCCAGACTCAGACAGATACGCAGTATTTT. V and J are TRBV6-5 and TRBJ2-3, with D hard to call. Trimming pared 6 bases from V and 3 bases from J, leaving 16 bases between. The CDR3 is 15 residues long. CDR1 is MNHEY and CDR2 is SVGAGI in the germline V gene.

The chain has TRBV15 and TRBJ1-1; no clear D gene. Germline V gene data show CDR1 as LNHNV and CDR2 as YYDKDF (reference sequence). The CDR3 consists of 15 residues. The V end was cut by 0 bases, the J end by 4 bases, with 12 bases between. In DNA, the CDR3 is TGTGCCACCAGCAGAGATTTGGGCCAACTCACTGAAGCTTTCTTT. Amino acid sequence: CATSRDLGQLTEAFF.

The chain uses TRBV7-7 and TRBJ2-2, with a possible D match to TRBD2 (6 bases). V was shortened by 5 bases and J by 4 bases, with 17 bases between the two germline ends. The CDR3 length is 16 residues. Germline V CDR1 and CDR2: SSHAT, FNYEAQ (reference sequence). CDR3 nucleotides: TGTGCCAGCAGCCCCATGACTAGTCGGTCCACCGGGGAGCTGTTTTTT. Translated: CASSPMTSRSTGELFF.

The CDR3 loop is CASSPYQGAPRETQYF. The CDR3 bases are TGTGCCAGCAGCCCTTATCAGGGCGCCCCAAGAGAGACCCAGTACTTC. The J gene is TRBJ2-5, the V gene TRBV5-4; D is possibly TRBD1 (5 bases). Trimming took off 4 bases at V and 4 bases at J, with 20 bases between the two ends. Germline CDR1 reads SGHNT; CDR2 reads YYREEE (reference sequence). The CDR3 runs to 16 residues.

The chain links TRBV4-1 to TRBJ1-1, with D perhaps matching TRBD1 (5 bases). Trimming stripped 3 bases from V and 1 base from J, with 15 bases between. CDR1 and CDR2 from the germline V gene are MGHRA and YSYEKL. The CDR3 is 16 amino acids. This CDR3 is CASSQAGYVWNTEAFF. The CDR3 region has the DNA TGCGCCAGCAGCCAGGCAGGGTATGTGTGGAACACTGAAGCTTTCTTT.

Only a few counts were recorded for this clone. The chain has TRBV5-4 and TRBJ1-1, with 7 bases lining up with TRBD1. CDR3 length: 14 residues. The ends lost 0 bases at V and 1 base at J; junction bases unmatched: 0. CDR1 is SGHNT, CDR2 YYREEE, per germline (reference sequence). The CDR3 DNA reads as TGTGCCAGCAGCTTGGACAGGGGGAACACTGAAGCTTTCTTT. Translation gives CASSLDRGNTEAFF.

The genes are TRBV12-5 and TRBJ2-3; tentatively, D is TRBD1 (5 bases). CDR3 length: 17 amino acids. In germline, CDR1 is LGHNT, CDR2 FRNRAP. The V and J ends lost 5 bases and 8 bases respectively, with 26 bases between them. The chain's CDR3 is CASGTPGSAGLSCTQYF. The CDR3 DNA is TGTGCTAGTGGTACCCCAGGGTCTGCTGGTTTATCGTGTACGCAGTATTTT.

The rearrangement links TRBV5-1 to TRBJ1-4; D might be TRBD1 (6 bases). This CDR3 is 14 amino acids long. Germline V gene lookup returns CDR1 SGHRS and CDR2 YFSETQ. The ends were cut back, 4 bases at V and 4 bases at J, with 11 bases in the middle. This CDR3 is CASSTGQRNEKLFF. The CDR3 DNA is TGCGCCAGCAGCACCGGACAGCGTAATGAAAAACTGTTTTTT.

The chain has TRBV25-1 and TRBJ2-7; 7 nucleotides match TRBD1. The CDR3 sequence is 15 residues long. The V gene end was trimmed by 1 base and the J gene end by 2 bases; junction bases not matched to a gene: 5. From germline, CDR1 is MGHDK and CDR2 SYGVNS. CDR3 in DNA: TGTGCCAGCAGTGAATCGGGACAGCCTCCCTACGAGCAGTACTTC. The encoded protein is CASSESGQPPYEQYF.

The chain combines TRBV1 with TRBJ2-7; the D call in the table, TRBD1, was not verified against the DNA. TRBV1 is a listed pseudogene. The CDR3 consists of 16 residues. This CDR3 reads CTSSRVTGQGSYEQYF. CDR3 DNA: TGCACCAGCAGCCGGGTGACGGGACAGGGATCCTACGAGCAGTACTTC.

For this clone: This specimen includes other DNA sequences encoding the same CDR3. The genes are TRBV9 and TRBJ2-1, with 8 bases fitting TRBD1. V was clipped by 2 bases and J by 2 bases; unmatched bases: 3. Per germline, CDR1 SGDLS and CDR2 YYNGEE. The CDR3 runs to 15 residues. CDR3 nucleotide sequence: TGTGCCAGCAGCGTCGCAGGGGGCCCCTACAATGAGCAGTTCTTC. Translating gives CASSVAGGPYNEQFF.

V gene TRBV7-9 combines with J gene TRBJ1-2; D gene uncertain. CDR3 size: 12 residues. Trimming took off 0 bases at V and 8 bases at J, with 7 bases between the two ends. Germline V gene lookup returns CDR1 SEHNR and CDR2 FQNEAQ (reference sequence). CDR3 in DNA: TGTGCCAGCAGCTTAGCGAGGGAAGGCTACACCTTC. It translates to CASSLAREGYTF.

As for this clone: One end of the junction is discordant with germline, which a read error may explain. Other DNA sequences in the same sample also yield this CDR3. The J gene is TRBJ1-2, the V gene TRBV18; TRBD1 is a possible D gene (6 bases). Germline V lookup: CDR1 KGHSH, CDR2 LQKENI. The CDR3 contains 15 residues. CDR3 DNA: TGTGCCAGCTCACTCGACAGGACTGCTAACTACGGCTACACCTTC. It specifies CASSLDRTANYGYTF.

The chain employs TRBV7-9 and TRBJ2-6; TRBD2 might be the D (6 bases). Germline V gene data show CDR1 as SEHNR and CDR2 as FQNEAQ (reference sequence). Trimming took 8 bases from V and 1 from J, leaving 21 bases between them. The CDR3 extends over 18 amino acids. CDR3 protein: CASLAYGGYPSGANVLTF. The DNA for the CDR3 is TGTGCCAGCCTTGCTTATGGGGGGTACCCTTCTGGGGCCAACGTCCTGACTTTC.

The chain links TRBV30 to TRBJ1-1; D is undetermined. The CDR3 length is 14 residues. Per germline, CDR1 GTSNPN and CDR2 SVGIG (reference sequence). V gave up 8 bases and J gave up 0 bases, with 16 bases separating them. The CDR3 here is CARSLVAMNTEAFF. CDR3 DNA: TGTGCCAGAAGCTTAGTAGCAATGAACACTGAAGCTTTCTTT.

V gene TRBV28 combines with J gene TRBJ1-2; no clear D gene. The germline V gene encodes CDR1 MDHEN and CDR2 SYDVKM. Trimming pared 5 bases from V and 6 bases from J, leaving 19 bases between. The length of the CDR3 is 15 residues. The CDR3 loop is CASSISAAGSDGYTF. The CDR3 region has the DNA TGTGCCAGCAGTATCTCCGCGGCGGGTAGCGATGGCTACACCTTC.

CDR3: CATSRKISTSKSYEQYF. The CDR3 nucleotides are TGTGCCACCAGCAGGAAAATCTCAACTTCCAAATCCTACGAGCAGTACTTC. The chain uses TRBV15 and TRBJ2-7; D gene ambiguous. CDR1 and CDR2 from the germline V gene are LNHNV and YYDKDF (reference sequence). This CDR3 is built from 17 residues. V was clipped by 3 bases and J by 1 base, with 19 bases between them.

V and J are TRBV19 and TRBJ2-5; 7 bases agree with TRBD2. V shed 3 bases and J 4 bases; nucleotides not matched to a gene: 8. The CDR3 sequence is 15 residues long. CDR1 and CDR2 (germline): LNHDA, SQIVND (reference sequence). CDR3 in DNA: TGTGCCAGTAGTATTCCAGCGGGATTGTTAGAGACCCAGTACTTC. Translation: CASSIPAGLLETQYF.

This sequence joins TRBV4-1 and TRBJ2-5; D gene unclear. Germline assignment: CDR1 MGHRA and CDR2 YSYEKL. Trimming left V 0 bases short and J 5 bases short, with 4 bases between. The CDR3 is made up of 12 amino acids. The CDR3 is CASSQDRETQYF. The CDR3 DNA reads TGCGCCAGCAGCCAAGATCGGGAGACCCAGTACTTC.

The chain is built from TRBV6-4 and TRBJ2-3; D perhaps matches TRBD2 (6 bases). The germline V gene encodes CDR1 MRHNA and CDR2 SNTAGT. V lost 2 bases and J 2 bases, leaving 14 bases between the germline ends. The CDR3 is made up of 16 amino acids. This CDR3 reads CASSDKSSGDTDTQYF. The CDR3 nucleotides are TGTGCCAGCAGTGACAAGAGTAGCGGAGACACAGATACGCAGTATTTT.

The rearrangement uses TRBV5-1 and TRBJ2-3; TRBD2 matches at 10 bases. The V segment lost 1 base and the J segment 5 bases; nucleotides outside the gene matches: 4. Germline loops: CDR1 SGHRS, CDR2 YFSETQ. This CDR3 comprises 15 residues. CDR3 nucleotides: TGCGCCAGCAGCTTGATCGGGACTAGCGAAGATACGCAGTATTTT. The encoded protein is CASSLIGTSEDTQYF.

The chain combines TRBV5-1 with TRBJ2-3; a weak D match, TRBD2 (6 bases). Germline loops: CDR1 SGHRS, CDR2 YFSETQ. This CDR3 is built from 16 residues. With 3 bases removed from V and 2 bases from J, the gap between germline ends came to 16 bases. The CDR3 region has the DNA TGCGCCAGCAGCTCGGACCCCGGGACTTACACAGATACGCAGTATTTT. It codes for CASSSDPGTYTDTQYF.